This is a list of T cell receptor beta chains from one sample in a study of Graves' ophthalmopathy and Graves' hyperthyroidism. TCRdb fed the multiplex PCR reads into MiXCR, producing one record per CDR3 protein. The top ten clones hold 11% of a sample with about 1.2 million distinct CDR3 sequences, less than 45% of them seen once. The source material was peripheral blood or thyroid tissue (not recorded which). These receptors all come from an adult man with Graves' hyperthyroidism. The conserved cysteine and the conserved F or W are not part of the CDR3 here. Each record gives: D gene, V gene, J gene, CDR3 protein. A D gene is named only where the DNA matches it firmly.

-	TRBV7-8	TRBJ2-2	ASSPRTTRELF
-	TRBV12-3/TRBV12-4	TRBJ1-1	ASSLAGSKAF
-	TRBV20-1	TRBJ2-7	SARSVSSYEQY
-	TRBV7-2	TRBJ2-5	ASSLIPGDVGETQY
TRBD1	TRBV29-1	TRBJ1-4	SVENRDSGLEKLF
-	TRBV7-4	TRBJ2-2	ASSPRRTGELF
-	TRBV6-5	TRBJ2-7	ASSRLDYGQY
-	TRBV20-1	TRBJ1-2	SAPEPPPANYGYT
-	TRBV19	TRBJ1-5	ASSFLGRGDNQPQH
-	TRBV9	TRBJ1-2	ASSVAQEYGYT
-	TRBV6-5	TRBJ2-7	ASSPTGPNYEQY
-	TRBV7-6	TRBJ1-3	ASSLAGQGIISGNTIY
-	TRBV2	TRBJ1-2	ASRSDGLYGYT
-	TRBV2	TRBJ1-2	ASSASSPRGGYT
-	TRBV6-2/TRBV6-3	TRBJ1-2	ASSEGDANYGYT
-	TRBV6-6	TRBJ1-1	ASGHNTEAF
TRBD1	TRBV12-3/TRBV12-4	TRBJ1-1	ASSPLDRGSTEAF
-	TRBV3-1	TRBJ2-6	ASSQGFGVGANVLT
TRBD1	TRBV15	TRBJ1-4	ATSRYGQGRNNEKLF
-	TRBV10-3	TRBJ1-1	AISGRGHRKNTEAF
-	TRBV10-1	TRBJ2-7	SRGTARYEQY
TRBD1	TRBV19	TRBJ2-2	ASSRDSRIGELF
-	TRBV7-2	TRBJ1-3	ASRPFAGVGNTIY
-	TRBV6-6	TRBJ2-2	ASKGGTAGTGELF
-	TRBV2	TRBJ2-7	ASRGGGSVSYEQY
TRBD1	TRBV5-1	TRBJ2-6	ASSETGVPGANVLT
TRBD1	TRBV5-1	TRBJ1-1	ASSFSQGAAAF
-	TRBV11-2	TRBJ1-1	ASSLDAAGSTEAF
-	TRBV4-1	TRBJ1-3	ASSQGAARSGNTIY
-	TRBV10-3	TRBJ1-1	ASSQVETEAF
-	TRBV29-1	TRBJ2-5	SVEERREETQY
-	TRBV20-1	TRBJ1-1	SGGGPSRTEAF
-	TRBV15	TRBJ2-5	ATSRVRGTQY
-	TRBV6-5	TRBJ1-6	ASSYGQEHSPLH
TRBD2	TRBV7-2	TRBJ2-5	ASRLSGGRQETQY
-	TRBV2	TRBJ1-3	ASSAFGNTIY
-	TRBV29-1	TRBJ1-1	SVAYRGVNTEAF
TRBD1	TRBV7-3	TRBJ2-2	ASSSTGSGELF
-	TRBV2	TRBJ2-3	ASSGQSSSTDTQY
-	TRBV20-1	TRBJ1-5	SANGGVNQPQH
-	TRBV28	TRBJ1-1	ASSLRQVKAF
TRBD1	TRBV15	TRBJ2-7	ATSRTGAYEQY